The 25 T cell receptor beta chains in this list originate from one sample, sequenced in a study of blood T cell repertoires in COVID-19. Sequenced by immunoSEQ multiplex PCR; TCRdb stores in-frame clones only, minus some. The sample carries 80,000 to 95,000 clones, 85% recorded once. The sequenced sample was peripheral blood. Receptors were obtained from an elderly man with acute or convalescent COVID-19.

The rearrangement joins TRBV7-6 to TRBJ1-3; possibly TRBD1 for D (6 bases). The germline CDR1 and CDR2 sequences are SGHVS and FNYEAQ. V dropped 5 bases and J dropped 4 bases, with 12 bases sitting between them. This CDR3 spans 14 amino acids. The CDR3 DNA reads TGTGCCAGCAGCCAGGGGCTAGCCGGAAACACCATATATTTT. It specifies CASSQGLAGNTIYF.

This clone showed up just a few times. The V gene is TRBV11-3, the J gene TRBJ2-7; 9 bases map to TRBD2. The CDR3 sequence is 15 residues long. J was trimmed by 4 bases and V by 1 base; bases with no gene match: 5. The germline CDR1 and CDR2 sequences are SGHNT and YENEEA. In DNA, the CDR3 is TGTGCCAGCAGCTTAGGGGGACTAGCTCCGTACGAGCAGTACTTC. This translates into CASSLGGLAPYEQYF.

The chain carries TRBV6-5 and TRBJ1-6; D is unclear. Trimming cost V 2 bases and J 0 bases, with 8 bases left between them. The CDR3 covers 16 residues. Looked up from germline, CDR1 is MNHEY and CDR2 is SVGAGI. CDR3 nucleotides: TGTGCCAGCAGTTACGTTTTAGACTCCTATAATTCACCCCTCCACTTT. Translation gives CASSYVLDSYNSPLHF.

V and J are TRBV20-1 and TRBJ1-2, with D possibly TRBD1 on 5 matching bases. Looked up from germline, CDR1 is DFQATT and CDR2 is SNEGSKA (reference sequence). V dropped 3 bases and J dropped 7 bases, with 9 bases sitting between them. The CDR3 contains 11 residues. As DNA, the CDR3 is TGCAGTGCTAGCCCGCAGGGTGGCTACACCTTC. This gives the protein CSASPQGGYTF.

The J gene is TRBJ2-7, the V gene TRBV13; 9 bases line up with TRBD1. CDR3 length: 15 amino acids. Germline V gene sequence: CDR1 PRHDT, CDR2 FYEKMQ (reference sequence). After removal of 4 bases from V and 2 bases from J, the junction contained 6 bases not matched to a gene. The CDR3 sequence is CASSSRTGVTYEQYF. In DNA, the CDR3 is TGTGCCAGCAGCTCCCGGACAGGGGTTACCTACGAGCAGTACTTC.

This clone was seen once. The J gene is TRBJ2-3, the V gene TRBV19, with 12 bases matching TRBD2. The CDR3 length is 15 residues. Per germline, CDR1 LNHDA and CDR2 SQIVND (reference sequence). J was trimmed by 4 bases and V by 3 bases; bases with no gene match: 2. The CDR3 reads CASSILAGGADTQYF. The CDR3 DNA follows: TGTGCCAGTAGTATCCTAGCGGGAGGGGCAGATACGCAGTATTTT.

The gene calls are TRBV29-1 and TRBJ2-1; 12 bases map to TRBD2. Germline CDR1 is SQVTM and CDR2 is ANQGSEA. CDR3 length: 17 residues. Trimming removed 4 bases from V and 7 bases from J; junction bases left unmatched: 14. CDR3 loop: CSVVGVITSGGPNEQFF. As DNA, the CDR3 is TGCAGCGTTGTCGGAGTTATAACTAGCGGGGGGCCTAATGAGCAGTTCTTC.

The V gene is TRBV5-5, the J gene TRBJ1-2; 7 nucleotides agree with TRBD1. The CDR3 consists of 13 residues. Germline CDR1 is SGHKS and CDR2 is YYEKEE (reference sequence). The V gene end was trimmed by 0 bases and the J gene end by 10 bases; junction bases not matched to a gene: 6. The DNA for the CDR3 is TGTGCCAGCAGCTTGGCCGGAGACAGGGACTACACCTTC. This sequence encodes CASSLAGDRDYTF.

The chain joins TRBV7-3 to TRBJ2-7; TRBD1 agrees at 8 bases. The CDR3 has 15 residues. Germline V CDR1 and CDR2: SGHTA, FQGTGA. V trimming: 5 bases; J trimming: 1 base; junction bases outside the gene matches: 7. CDR3 nucleotides: TGTGCCAGCAGCCCCCGGACAGGGAGGTCCTACGAGCAGTACTTC. Encoded protein: CASSPRTGRSYEQYF.

Worth noting for this clone: At the DNA level, this CDR3 is encoded by other sequences in the same sample as well. The chain couples TRBV5-4 to TRBJ2-7; no clear D gene. V lost 0 bases and J lost 3, with 10 bases in between. The CDR3 is 14 residues long. Per germline, CDR1 SGHNT and CDR2 YYREEE (reference sequence). CDR3 amino acids: CASSLGHRNYEQYF. Written as DNA, the CDR3 is TGTGCCAGCAGCTTGGGCCACAGAAACTACGAGCAGTACTTC. Combining the CDR3 with reference TRBV5-4 and TRBJ2-7 gives the whole variable domain ETGVTQSPTHLIKTRGQQVTLRCSSQSGHNTVSWYQQALGQGPQFIFQYYREEENGRGNFPPRFSGLQFPNYSSELNVNALELDDSALYLCASSLGHRNYEQYFGPGTRLTVT.

This chain joins TRBV28 and TRBJ1-1; 7 positions agree with TRBD1. Germline CDR1 MDHEN, CDR2 SYDVKM. The ends lost 2 bases at V and 4 bases at J; junction bases unmatched: 4. This CDR3 has 14 amino acids. CDR3 sequence: CASSLRGLATEAFF. CDR3 nucleotides: TGTGCCAGCAGTTTAAGGGGGCTGGCCACTGAAGCTTTCTTT.

This clone came up once. The V call is TRBV30, the J call TRBJ2-3; the match to TRBD2 covers 8 bases. Germline V gene data show CDR1 as GTSNPN and CDR2 as SVGIG (reference sequence). J lost 6 bases, V lost 3 bases, and 11 bases had no gene match. The CDR3 is made up of 15 amino acids. CDR3 DNA: TGTGCCTGGAGGACCGGAGCGGGAGTAGAGGATACGCAGTATTTT. Residues: CAWRTGAGVEDTQYF.

This chain connects TRBV10-3 to TRBJ2-7, with D possibly being TRBD2 (7 bases). Germline V gene data show CDR1 as ENHRY and CDR2 as SYGVKD. CDR3 length equals 14 residues. V shed 6 bases and J shed 2 bases, with 14 bases lying between them. CDR3 in amino acids: CAIRIGGPTYEQYF. CDR3 nucleotides: TGTGCCATCAGGATCGGGGGGCCCACCTACGAGCAGTACTTC.

The CDR3 nucleotides are TGTGCCAGCACTTCGCTTTACGGGGACACAAACTTCCTTGATTCACCCCTCCACTTT. This encodes CASTSLYGDTNFLDSPLHF. The J gene is TRBJ1-6, the V gene TRBV28, with D maybe TRBD1 (6 bases). V lost 7 bases, J lost 8 bases, and 30 bases lay in between. Germline lookup yields CDR1 MDHEN and CDR2 SYDVKM. The CDR3 sequence is 19 residues long.

V usage is TRBV30 and J usage is TRBJ1-1, with D unresolved. The CDR3 totals 10 residues. Trimming left V 2 bases short and J 7 bases short, with 5 bases between. Per the germline V gene, CDR1 is GTSNPN and CDR2 is SVGIG (reference sequence). The CDR3 DNA sequence: TGTGCCTGGAGTCGAGGTGAAGCTTTCTTT. Its translation is CAWSRGEAFF.

The genes are TRBV19 and TRBJ1-5; weak D call: TRBD1 (6 bases). Germline CDR1 LNHDA, CDR2 SQIVND (reference sequence). The CDR3 covers 13 residues. V was pared by 7 bases and J by 2 bases, with 9 bases between. This CDR3 is CASIGGGNQPQHF. As DNA, the CDR3 is TGTGCCAGTATTGGGGGCGGCAATCAGCCCCAGCATTTT.

This clone was seen only once. The V gene is TRBV7-3, the J gene TRBJ2-1, with a tentative D call TRBD1 (6 bases). This CDR3 is built from 18 residues. V was cut by 2 bases and J by 6 bases, with 23 bases left in between. Germline CDR1 SGHTA, CDR2 FQGTGA. Here the CDR3 reads CASSLGGYWSGKPNEQFF. The CDR3 nucleotides read TGTGCCAGCAGCTTAGGGGGCTATTGGAGCGGCAAGCCCAATGAGCAGTTCTTC.

This sequence joins TRBV7-3 and TRBJ1-1; the D gene is possibly TRBD1 (6 bases). CDR1 is SGHTA, CDR2 FQGTGA, per germline. The ends were cut back, 2 bases at V and 3 bases at J, with 10 bases in the middle. The CDR3 has 14 amino acids. The CDR3 is CASSLQGKDTEAFF. CDR3 nucleotide sequence: TGTGCCAGCAGCTTACAGGGGAAGGACACTGAAGCTTTCTTT.

CDR3 nucleotide sequence: TGTGCCAGCAGCAAAGCGGGCCTCTCTGGAAACACCATATATTTT. It is translated as CASSKAGLSGNTIYF. The V call is TRBV21-1, the J call TRBJ1-3; no DNA check was done on the table's D call, TRBD1. TRBV21-1 is a listed pseudogene. The CDR3 has 15 amino acids.

The CDR3 DNA follows: TGTGCCAGCACTACTTCAGCGGGAGGAGGGCAAAACATTCAGTACTTC. Encoded protein: CASTTSAGGGQNIQYF. The V and J genes are TRBV5-4 and TRBJ2-4; TRBD2 matches 9 bases. Per the germline V gene, CDR1 is SGHNT and CDR2 is YYREEE (reference sequence). Losses at the gene ends were 6 bases for V and 5 bases for J; bases not matched to a gene: 12. The CDR3 contains 16 residues.

The chain carries TRBV19 and TRBJ1-5; TRBD1 matches at 7 bases. V shed 7 bases, J shed 4 bases, and the junction held 7 bases outside the gene matches. Germline values: CDR1 LNHDA, CDR2 SQIVND (reference sequence). This CDR3 is 14 amino acids long. In nucleotides, the CDR3 is TGTGCCAGTACCTCAACAGGGGAGAATCAGCCCCAGCATTTT. Translated, it gives CASTSTGENQPQHF.

The J gene is TRBJ2-7, the V gene TRBV7-2, with D possibly matching TRBD2 (6 bases). Germline-derived CDR1 and CDR2 are SGHTA and FQGNSA. The CDR3 extends over 16 amino acids. Trimming shortened V by 0 bases and J by 2 bases, and 14 bases separated the two germline ends. CDR3 amino acids: CASSLAPGSGTYEQYF. DNA of the CDR3: TGTGCCAGCAGCTTAGCGCCCGGTAGCGGTACCTACGAGCAGTACTTC.

The chain links TRBV7-9 to TRBJ1-2; TRBD1 aligns across 11 bases. The ends lost 6 bases at V and 2 bases at J; junction bases unmatched: 8. Germline CDR1 SEHNR, CDR2 FQNEAQ (reference sequence). This CDR3 is 16 amino acids long. The CDR3, as DNA: TGTGCCAGCAGTCAAGGTGGGACAGGGGGAAACTATGGCTACACCTTC. This gives the protein CASSQGGTGGNYGYTF.

The rearrangement joins TRBV12-3 or TRBV12-4 to TRBJ1-1; D is undetermined. This CDR3 has 12 amino acids. The ends were cut back, 5 bases at V and 5 bases at J, with 9 bases in the middle. The CDR3 reads CASSGDITEAFF. Written as DNA, the CDR3 is TGTGCCAGCAGTGGTGACATAACTGAAGCTTTCTTT.

The chain joins TRBV29-1 to TRBJ1-1; TRBD1 matches 7 bases. Germline CDR1 is SQVTM and CDR2 is ANQGSEA. V shed 0 bases and J 1 base; nucleotides not matched to a gene: 5. The CDR3 runs 15 residues. CDR3 bases: TGCAGCGTTGAAGAGACAGGGCACACGAACACTGAAGCTTTCTTT. Its translation is CSVEETGHTNTEAFF.